This T cell receptor beta chain derives from a study of patients with pleural tuberculosis (dated by TCRdb to the mid-2010s). This clonotype was counted ten times or more. Its target antigen remains unknown. The record has no base qualities; no much larger clone is one base away. Data came from an Illumina Genome Analyzer IIx. Through fastp at Q25 and MiXCR, TCRdb rebuilt clones from the public reads, retaining in-frame beta chains. Rows with one shared CDR3 protein collapse into an entry with the most common genes and DNA. In this sample the table shows about 50,000 distinct CDR3 sequences, around 7% of which occur a single time. The ten largest make up around 15% of the sample. The junction shows trimming of 4 bases on V and 0 bases on J, plus 13 bases between the germline ends. The germline V gene yields LGHNA for CDR1 and YNFKEQ for CDR2. CDR3 length: 16 amino acids, cysteine to phenylalanine. Only the CDR3 region is kept as DNA, spanning 48 bases read in frame from base 1.

The sequence derives from a human donor with pleural tuberculosis. Recombination linked TRBV4-2 to TRBJ2-1; the D gene lacks a confident call. The CDR3 is CASSPVAKGSYNEQFF. The DNA sequence follows: TGTGCCAGCAGCCCCGTAGCAAAGGGCTCCTACAATGAGCAGTTCTTC.